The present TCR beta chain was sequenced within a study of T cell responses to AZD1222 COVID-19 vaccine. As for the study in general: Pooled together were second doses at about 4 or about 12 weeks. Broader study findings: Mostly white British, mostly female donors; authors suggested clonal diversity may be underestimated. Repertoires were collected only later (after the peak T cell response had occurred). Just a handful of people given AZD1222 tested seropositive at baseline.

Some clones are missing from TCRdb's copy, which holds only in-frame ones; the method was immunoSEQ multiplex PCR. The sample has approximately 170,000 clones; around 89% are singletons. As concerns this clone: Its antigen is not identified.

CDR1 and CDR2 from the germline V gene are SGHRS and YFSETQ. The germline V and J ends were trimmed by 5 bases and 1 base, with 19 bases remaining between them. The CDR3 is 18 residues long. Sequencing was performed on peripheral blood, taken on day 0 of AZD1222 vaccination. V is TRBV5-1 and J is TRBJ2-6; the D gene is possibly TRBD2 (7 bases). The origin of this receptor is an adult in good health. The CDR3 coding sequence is TGCGCCAGCAGGTACCGGCGGGGGCCTTTTTCTGGGGCCAACGTCCTGACTTTC. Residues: CASRYRRGPFSGANVLTF.